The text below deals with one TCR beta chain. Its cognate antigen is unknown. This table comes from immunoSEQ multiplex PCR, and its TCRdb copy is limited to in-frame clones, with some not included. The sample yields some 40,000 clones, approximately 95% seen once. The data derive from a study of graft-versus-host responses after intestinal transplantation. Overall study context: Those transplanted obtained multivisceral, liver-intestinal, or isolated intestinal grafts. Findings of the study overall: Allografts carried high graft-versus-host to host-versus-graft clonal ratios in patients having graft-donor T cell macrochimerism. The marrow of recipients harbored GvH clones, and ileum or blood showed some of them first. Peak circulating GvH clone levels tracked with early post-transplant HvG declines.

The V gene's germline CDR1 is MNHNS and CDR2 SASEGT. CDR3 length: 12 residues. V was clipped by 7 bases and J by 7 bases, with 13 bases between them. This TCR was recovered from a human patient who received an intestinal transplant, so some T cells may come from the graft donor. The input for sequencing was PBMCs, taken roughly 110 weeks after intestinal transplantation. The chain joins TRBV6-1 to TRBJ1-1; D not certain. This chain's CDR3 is CASTRTGIEAFF. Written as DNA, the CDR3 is TGTGCCAGCACCAGGACGGGGATTGAAGCTTTCTTT.